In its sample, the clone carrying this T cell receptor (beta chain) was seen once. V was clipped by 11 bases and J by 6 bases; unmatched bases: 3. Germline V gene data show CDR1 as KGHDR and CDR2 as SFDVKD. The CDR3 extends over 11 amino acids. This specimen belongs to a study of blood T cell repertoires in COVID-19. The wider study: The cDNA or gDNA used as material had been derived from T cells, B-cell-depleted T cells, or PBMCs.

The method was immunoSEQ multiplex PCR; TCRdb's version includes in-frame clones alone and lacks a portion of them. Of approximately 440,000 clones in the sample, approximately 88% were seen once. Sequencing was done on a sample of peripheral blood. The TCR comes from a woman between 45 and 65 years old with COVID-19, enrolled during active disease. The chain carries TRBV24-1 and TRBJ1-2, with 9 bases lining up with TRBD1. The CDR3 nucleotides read TGTGCCAACCGGGACAGGGATGGCTACACCTTC. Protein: CANRDRDGYTF.